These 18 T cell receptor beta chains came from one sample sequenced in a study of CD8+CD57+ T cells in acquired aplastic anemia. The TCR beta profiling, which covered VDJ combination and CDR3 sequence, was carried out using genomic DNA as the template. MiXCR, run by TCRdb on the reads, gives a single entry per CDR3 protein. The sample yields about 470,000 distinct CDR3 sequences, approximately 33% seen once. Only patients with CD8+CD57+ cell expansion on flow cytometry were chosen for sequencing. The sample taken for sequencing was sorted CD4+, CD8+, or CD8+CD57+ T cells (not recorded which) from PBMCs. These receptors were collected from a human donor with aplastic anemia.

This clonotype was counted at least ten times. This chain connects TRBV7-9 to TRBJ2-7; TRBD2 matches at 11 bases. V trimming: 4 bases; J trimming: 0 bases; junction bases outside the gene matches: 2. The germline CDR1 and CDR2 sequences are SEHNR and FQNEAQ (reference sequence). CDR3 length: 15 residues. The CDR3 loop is CASSSTSGSSYEQYF. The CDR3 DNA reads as TGTGCCAGCAGCTCAACTAGCGGGAGCTCCTACGAGCAGTACTTC.

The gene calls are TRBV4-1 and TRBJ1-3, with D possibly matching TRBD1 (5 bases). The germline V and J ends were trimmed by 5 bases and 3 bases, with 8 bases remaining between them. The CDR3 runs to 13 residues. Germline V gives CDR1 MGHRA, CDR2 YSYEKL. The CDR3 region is CASSGDLGNTIYF. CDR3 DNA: TGCGCCAGCAGCGGGGACCTTGGAAACACCATATATTTT.

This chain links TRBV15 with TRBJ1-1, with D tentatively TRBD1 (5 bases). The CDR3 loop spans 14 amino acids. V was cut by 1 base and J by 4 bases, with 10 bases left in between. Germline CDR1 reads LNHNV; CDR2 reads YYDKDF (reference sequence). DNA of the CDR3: TGTGCCACCAGCAGAGGACAGCAGGGCACTGAAGCTTTCTTT. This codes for CATSRGQQGTEAFF.

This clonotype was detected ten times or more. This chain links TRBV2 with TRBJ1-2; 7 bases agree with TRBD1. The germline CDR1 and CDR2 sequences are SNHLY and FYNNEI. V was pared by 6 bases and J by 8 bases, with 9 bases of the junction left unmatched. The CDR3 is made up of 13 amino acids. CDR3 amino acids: CASRDDREEGYTF. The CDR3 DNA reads TGTGCCAGCAGGGATGACAGGGAGGAAGGCTACACCTTC.

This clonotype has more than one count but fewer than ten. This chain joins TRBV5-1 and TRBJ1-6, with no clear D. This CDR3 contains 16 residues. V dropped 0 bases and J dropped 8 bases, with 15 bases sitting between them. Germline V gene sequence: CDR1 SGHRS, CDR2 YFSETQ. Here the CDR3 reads CASSLALGVDDSPLHF. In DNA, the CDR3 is TGCGCCAGCAGCTTGGCCTTGGGAGTAGACGATTCACCCCTCCACTTT.

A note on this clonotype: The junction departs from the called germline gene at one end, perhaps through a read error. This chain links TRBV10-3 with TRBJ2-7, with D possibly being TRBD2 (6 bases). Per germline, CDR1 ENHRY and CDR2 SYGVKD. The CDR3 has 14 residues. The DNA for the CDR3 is TGTGCCTTCAGGAATAGCGGCGCATCCTACGAGCAGTACTTC. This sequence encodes CAFRNSGASYEQYF.

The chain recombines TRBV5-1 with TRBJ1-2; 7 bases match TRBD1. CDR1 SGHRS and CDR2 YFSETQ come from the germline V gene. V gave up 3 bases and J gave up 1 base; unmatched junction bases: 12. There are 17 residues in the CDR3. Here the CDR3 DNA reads TGCGCCAGCAGCTCGGGACAGCTACCTAGGGGTAACTATGGCTACACCTTC. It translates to CASSSGQLPRGNYGYTF.

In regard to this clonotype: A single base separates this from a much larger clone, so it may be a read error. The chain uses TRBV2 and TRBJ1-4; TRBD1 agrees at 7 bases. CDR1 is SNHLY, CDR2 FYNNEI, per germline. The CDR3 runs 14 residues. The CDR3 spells CTSSVRGADEKLFF. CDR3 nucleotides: TGTACCAGCAGTGTCAGGGGGGCGGATGAAAAACTGTTTTTT.

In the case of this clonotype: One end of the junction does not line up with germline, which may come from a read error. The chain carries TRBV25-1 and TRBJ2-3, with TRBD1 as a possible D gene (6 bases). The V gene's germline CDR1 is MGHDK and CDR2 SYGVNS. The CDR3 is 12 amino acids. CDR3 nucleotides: TGCAGTGCTAGTGAACAGGGAGATACGCAGTATTTT. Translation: CSASEQGDTQYF.

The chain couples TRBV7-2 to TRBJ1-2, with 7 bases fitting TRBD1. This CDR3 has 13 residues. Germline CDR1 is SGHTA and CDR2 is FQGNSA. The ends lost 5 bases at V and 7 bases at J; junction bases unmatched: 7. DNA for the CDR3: TGTGCCAGCAGCATGGAAGGGGGCGGTGGCTACACCTTC. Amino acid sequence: CASSMEGGGGYTF.

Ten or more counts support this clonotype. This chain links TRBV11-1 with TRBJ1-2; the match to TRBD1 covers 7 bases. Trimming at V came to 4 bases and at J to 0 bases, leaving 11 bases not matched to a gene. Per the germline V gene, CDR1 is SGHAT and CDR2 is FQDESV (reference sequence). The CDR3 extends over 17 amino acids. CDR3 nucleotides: TGTGCCAGCAGCTGGATTCCCGGGACAGCAACTAACTATGGCTACACCTTC. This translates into CASSWIPGTATNYGYTF. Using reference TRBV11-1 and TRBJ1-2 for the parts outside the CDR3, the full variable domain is EAEVAQSPRYKITEKSQAVAFWCDPISGHATLYWYRQILGQGPELLVQFQDESVVDDSQLPKDRFSAERLKGVDSTLKIQPAELGDSAMYLCASSWIPGTATNYGYTFGSGTRLTVV.

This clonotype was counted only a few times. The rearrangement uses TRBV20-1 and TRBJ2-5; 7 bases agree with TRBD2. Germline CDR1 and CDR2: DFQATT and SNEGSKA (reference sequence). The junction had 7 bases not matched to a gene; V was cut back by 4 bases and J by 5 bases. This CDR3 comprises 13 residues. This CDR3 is CSAKGAGRETQYF. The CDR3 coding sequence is TGCAGTGCTAAAGGAGCGGGACGTGAGACCCAGTACTTC.

In DNA form, the CDR3 reads TGCAGCGTTGTGTTGTCTTCTGGGACAATGAACACTGAAGCTTTCTTT. This codes for CSVVLSSGTMNTEAFF. J is TRBJ1-1 and V is TRBV29-1, with a tentative D call TRBD1 (6 bases). The CDR3 covers 16 residues. V lost 4 bases to trimming and J lost 0 bases, with 18 bases between them. The V gene's germline CDR1 is SQVTM and CDR2 ANQGSEA. Full variable domain (missing parts from reference TRBV29-1 and TRBJ1-1): SAVISQKPSRDICQRGTSLTIQCQVDSQVTMMFWYRQQPGQSLTLIATANQGSEATYESGFVIDKFPISRPNLTFSTLTVSNMSPEDSSIYLCSVVLSSGTMNTEAFFGQGTRLTVV.

In DNA, the CDR3 is TGTGCCAGCAGCGCCCTTTCTTCCGGGGTTGAGCAGTACTTC. This codes for CASSALSSGVEQYF. V and J are TRBV9 and TRBJ2-7; D is perhaps TRBD2 (5 bases). Deletions cut 3 bases from V and 7 bases from J, with 17 bases between. The CDR3 is 14 amino acids. Per germline, CDR1 SGDLS and CDR2 YYNGEE.

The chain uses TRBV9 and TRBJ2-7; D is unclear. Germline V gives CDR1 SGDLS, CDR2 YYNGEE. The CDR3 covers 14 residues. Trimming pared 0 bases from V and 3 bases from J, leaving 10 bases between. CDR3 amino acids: CASSVGVGNYEQYF. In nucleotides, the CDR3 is TGTGCCAGCAGCGTAGGCGTTGGGAACTACGAGCAGTACTTC.

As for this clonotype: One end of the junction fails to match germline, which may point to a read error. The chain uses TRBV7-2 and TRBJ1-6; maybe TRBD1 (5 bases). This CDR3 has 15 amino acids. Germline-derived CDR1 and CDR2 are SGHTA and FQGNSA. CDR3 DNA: TGTGCCAGCAGGGGGGAGAGCTCCTATAATCCACCCCTCCACTTT. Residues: CASRGESSYNPPLHF.

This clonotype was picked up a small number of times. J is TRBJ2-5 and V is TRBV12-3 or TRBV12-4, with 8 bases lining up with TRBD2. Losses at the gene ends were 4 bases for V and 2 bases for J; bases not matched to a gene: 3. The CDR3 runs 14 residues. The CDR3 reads CASSWVAGQETQYF. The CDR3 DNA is TGTGCCAGCAGTTGGGTAGCGGGGCAAGAGACCCAGTACTTC.

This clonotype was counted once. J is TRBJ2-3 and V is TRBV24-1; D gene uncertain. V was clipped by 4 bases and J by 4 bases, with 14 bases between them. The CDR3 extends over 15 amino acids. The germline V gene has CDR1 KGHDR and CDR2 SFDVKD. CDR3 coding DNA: TGTGCCACCAGTGACCCGGACGCGTCCGCAGATACGCAGTATTTT. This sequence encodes CATSDPDASADTQYF.